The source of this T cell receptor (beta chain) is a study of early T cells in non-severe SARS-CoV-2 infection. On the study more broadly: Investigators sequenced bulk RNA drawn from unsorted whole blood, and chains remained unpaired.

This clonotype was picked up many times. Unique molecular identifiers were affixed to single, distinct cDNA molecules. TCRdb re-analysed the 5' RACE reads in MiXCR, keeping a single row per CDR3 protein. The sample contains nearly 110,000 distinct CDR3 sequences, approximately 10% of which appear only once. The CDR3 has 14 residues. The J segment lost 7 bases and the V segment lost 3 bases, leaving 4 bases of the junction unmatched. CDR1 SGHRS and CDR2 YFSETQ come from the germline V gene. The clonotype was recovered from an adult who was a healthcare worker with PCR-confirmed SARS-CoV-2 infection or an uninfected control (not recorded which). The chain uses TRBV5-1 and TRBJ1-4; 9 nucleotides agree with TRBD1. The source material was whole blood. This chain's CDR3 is CASSSGQGGEKLFF. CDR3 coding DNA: TGCGCCAGCAGCTCGGGACAGGGAGGTGAAAAACTGTTTTTT.